The 13 T cell receptor beta chains below all came from one sample that was sequenced in a study of human T cells and chemical hapten exposure. TCRdb called the RACE reads again in MiXCR, with one record for every CDR3 protein. This table holds about 110,000 distinct CDR3 sequences, 11% found once. The sample's time point: patch test 1, 2 weeks after DPC sensitization. This sample's treatment: therapeutic diphenylcyclopropenone sensitization with weekly scalp DPC. The specimen comprised whole blood, sampled in connection with sensitization to the hapten diphenylcyclopropenone (DPC). The origin of the receptors is a middle-aged woman with alopecia areata. Some clones in this sample may be carry-over from other donors' samples.

This clonotype was observed many times. This chain uses TRBV12-3 or TRBV12-4 with TRBJ1-1; TRBD1 matches at 7 bases. The CDR3 sequence is 14 residues long. V was clipped by 5 bases and J by 0 bases; unmatched bases: 3. This CDR3 reads CASSPTGLNTEAFF. CDR3 bases: TGTGCCAGCAGTCCGACAGGGCTGAACACTGAAGCTTTCTTT.

CDR3 region: CASSIPNTEAFF. The CDR3 region has the DNA TGTGCCAGTAGTATTCCGAACACTGAAGCTTTCTTT. The chain has TRBV19 and TRBJ1-1; no reliable D call. Per the germline V gene, CDR1 is LNHDA and CDR2 is SQIVND (reference sequence). V was clipped by 3 bases and J by 1 base, with 3 bases between them. This CDR3 comprises 12 residues.

This clonotype was detected a few times. The chain combines TRBV19 with TRBJ2-1; D could derive from TRBD1 or TRBD2 (6 bases each). From germline, CDR1 is LNHDA and CDR2 SQIVND (reference sequence). This CDR3 is 15 amino acids long. V was pared by 1 base and J by 3 bases, with 10 bases between. The CDR3 loop reads CASSIAGADYNEQFF. In DNA, the CDR3 is TGTGCCAGTAGTATAGCGGGGGCCGACTACAATGAGCAGTTCTTC.

This clonotype was picked up many times. The chain carries TRBV15 and TRBJ2-6; 8 bases match TRBD1. J was trimmed by 2 bases and V by 5 bases; bases with no gene match: 8. This CDR3 has 17 residues. Germline CDR1 reads LNHNV; CDR2 reads YYDKDF (reference sequence). The CDR3 spells CATSGTKDRAGANVLTF. CDR3 coding DNA: TGTGCCACCAGCGGAACCAAGGACAGGGCTGGGGCCAACGTCCTGACTTTC. Combining the CDR3 with reference TRBV15 and TRBJ2-6 gives the whole variable domain DAMVIQNPRYQVTQFGKPVTLSCSQTLNHNVMYWYQQKSSQAPKLLFHYYDKDFNNEADTPDNFQSRRPNTSFCFLDIRSPGLGDTAMYLCATSGTKDRAGANVLTFGAGSRLTVL.

The rearrangement joins TRBV7-9 to TRBJ2-3, with 9 bases fitting TRBD2. The V segment lost 3 bases and the J segment 6 bases; nucleotides outside the gene matches: 7. The CDR3 consists of 15 residues. Germline lookup yields CDR1 SEHNR and CDR2 FQNEAQ (reference sequence). The chain's CDR3 is CASSFLAGIPDTQYF. The CDR3 nucleotides are TGTGCCAGCAGCTTTCTAGCGGGGATCCCGGATACGCAGTATTTT. Full variable domain (rest looked up from reference TRBV7-9 and TRBJ2-3): DTGVSQNPRHKITKRGQNVTFRCDPISEHNRLYWYRQTLGQGPEFLTYFQNEAQLEKSRLLSDRFSAERPKGSFSTLEIQRTEQGDSAMYLCASSFLAGIPDTQYFGPGTRLTVL.

The CDR3, as DNA: TGTGCCAGCAGCCCCCCCGGGCCAGGGGACACTGAAGCTTTCTTT. It specifies CASSPPGPGDTEAFF. V is TRBV9 and J is TRBJ1-1, with TRBD1 as a possible D gene (6 bases). Germline-derived CDR1 and CDR2 are SGDLS and YYNGEE. Deletions cut 4 bases from V and 3 bases from J, with 16 bases between. The length of the CDR3 is 15 residues.

As regards this clonotype: The junction differs from germline at one of its ends, possibly a read error. The V and J genes are TRBV4-3 and TRBJ1-3, with a tentative D call TRBD1 (5 bases). The CDR3 consists of 17 residues. Germline CDR1 and CDR2: LGHNA and YSLEER. CDR3 coding DNA: TGCGCCAGCAGCCAAGAAGGGCCAGGGACCTCTGGAAACACCAAATATTTT. Protein product: CASSQEGPGTSGNTKYF.

The V gene is TRBV30, the J gene TRBJ1-3, with 7 bases fitting TRBD1. Germline V gene sequence: CDR1 GTSNPN, CDR2 SVGIG (reference sequence). J lost 4 bases, V lost 3 bases, and 9 bases had no gene match. The CDR3 totals 15 residues. The CDR3 sequence: CAWSANRGPGNTIYF. CDR3 in DNA: TGTGCCTGGAGCGCCAACAGGGGTCCAGGAAACACCATATATTTT.

J is TRBJ1-3 and V is TRBV12-3 or TRBV12-4, with a weak D call TRBD1 (5 bases). Trimming cost V 5 bases and J 4 bases, with 9 bases left between them. The CDR3 contains 13 residues. The CDR3 region is CASSQTAGNTIYF. The CDR3 DNA reads TGTGCCAGCAGTCAGACAGCGGGAAACACCATATATTTT.

This clonotype showed up many times. The genes are TRBV11-3 and TRBJ2-3; tentative D call: TRBD2 (5 bases). V lost 0 bases, J lost 8 bases, and 18 bases lay in between. Germline V CDR1 and CDR2: SGHNT, YENEEA. This CDR3 has 16 residues. CDR3 bases: TGTGCCAGCAGCTTAGACGGGATGAGGGAAGTCGGTACGCAGTATTTT. Protein product: CASSLDGMREVGTQYF.

This clonotype was picked up a small number of times. The rearrangement uses TRBV11-3 and TRBJ2-3; D gene ambiguous. The CDR3 covers 14 residues. Looked up from germline, CDR1 is SGHNT and CDR2 is YENEEA. The germline V and J ends were trimmed by 1 base and 5 bases, with 10 bases remaining between them. CDR3 region: CASSLAGALDTQYF. CDR3 coding DNA: TGTGCCAGCAGCTTAGCGGGCGCTTTAGATACGCAGTATTTT.

There are a few counts of this clonotype. The chain combines TRBV7-2 with TRBJ1-2; D perhaps matches TRBD1 (6 bases). CDR3 length equals 15 residues. CDR1 is SGHTA and CDR2 is FQGNSA in the germline V gene. V was pared by 2 bases and J by 0 bases, with 10 bases between. Here the CDR3 DNA reads TGTGCCAGCAGCTTAAAGGGGGAAACTAACTATGGCTACACCTTC. As protein: CASSLKGETNYGYTF.

Comments on this clonotype: This may be a read error: a much more frequent sequence differs by one nucleotide. Because it lacks the conserved phenylalanine or tryptophan at the end, this CDR3 is likely a read error. The chain joins TRBV6-4 to TRBJ2-3, with TRBD2 matching over 10 bases. Trimming at V came to 4 bases and at J to 3 bases, leaving 4 bases not matched to a gene. Germline V gene lookup returns CDR1 MRHNA and CDR2 SNTAGT. CDR3 length: 15 amino acids. The CDR3 loop reads CASSVSGGATDTQYS. In nucleotides, the CDR3 is TGTGCCAGCAGTGTCAGCGGGGGGGCTACAGATACGCAGTATTCT.